Shown below are 21 T cell receptor beta chains from a single sample sequenced in a study of T cell responses to AZD1222 COVID-19 vaccine. Clones were read by immunoSEQ multiplex PCR, and TCRdb kept only the in-frame ones, dropping some. The table lists over 150,000 clones, around 89% of them singletons, with around 4.5% in the top ten. The material was peripheral blood, obtained 28 days after the second AZD1222 dose. Every receptor here comes from an adult who received the AZD1222 COVID-19 vaccine.

The chain couples TRBV19 to TRBJ1-5, with TRBD1 as a possible D gene (6 bases). Deletions cut 5 bases from V and 5 bases from J, with 16 bases between. The CDR3 contains 15 residues. CDR1 and CDR2 (germline): LNHDA, SQIVND (reference sequence). CDR3 sequence: CASSVSRDNYQPQHF. The CDR3, as DNA: TGTGCCAGTAGTGTGAGTCGGGACAACTATCAGCCCCAGCATTTT.

The chain combines TRBV3-1 (or the pseudogene TRBV3-2) with TRBJ2-6; D might be TRBD2 (5 bases). V was trimmed by 3 bases and J by 2 bases, leaving 8 bases between them. The germline CDR1 and CDR2 sequences are LGHDT and YNNKEL (reference sequence). There are 15 residues in the CDR3. As DNA, the CDR3 is TGTGCCAGCAGCCAGAGGGTTACTGGGGCCAACGTCCTGACTTTC. Protein: CASSQRVTGANVLTF.

The chain links TRBV11-2 to TRBJ2-7; D call uncertain. Germline lookup yields CDR1 SGHAT and CDR2 FQNNGV. V gave up 4 bases and J gave up 3 bases, with 13 bases separating them. This CDR3 is 14 amino acids long. The CDR3 DNA sequence: TGTGCCAGCAGCTCCGTTGGGTCCTTCTACGAGCAGTACTTC. Translated: CASSSVGSFYEQYF.

The rearrangement uses TRBV15 and TRBJ1-6, with no clear D. The CDR3 runs 16 residues. Germline CDR1 LNHNV, CDR2 YYDKDF (reference sequence). The V and J ends lost 0 bases and 7 bases respectively, with 13 bases between them. The CDR3 here is CATSRESGPSNSPLHF. In DNA form, the CDR3 reads TGTGCCACCAGCAGAGAATCCGGCCCAAGCAATTCACCCCTCCACTTT.

The J gene is TRBJ1-6, the V gene TRBV19, with D possibly TRBD1 on 5 matching bases. V lost 8 bases, J lost 7 bases, and 12 bases lay in between. Germline CDR1 reads LNHDA; CDR2 reads SQIVND (reference sequence). This CDR3 comprises 13 residues. Here the CDR3 reads CASSGAGNSPLHF. The CDR3, as DNA: TGTGCCAGTTCCGGGGCCGGGAATTCACCCCTCCACTTT.

The genes are TRBV7-9 and TRBJ2-2, with 7 bases that match TRBD2. CDR1 and CDR2 (germline): SEHNR, FQNEAQ (reference sequence). V shed 8 bases, J shed 2 bases, and the junction held 2 bases outside the gene matches. The CDR3 is 13 residues long. This chain's CDR3 is CASRDYNTGELFF. DNA of the CDR3: TGTGCCAGCCGGGACTACAACACCGGGGAGCTGTTTTTT.

The rearrangement uses TRBV7-9 and TRBJ2-1; D call uncertain. The CDR3 totals 14 residues. The germline CDR1 and CDR2 sequences are SEHNR and FQNEAQ (reference sequence). The V and J ends lost 5 bases and 1 base respectively, with 9 bases between them. CDR3 sequence (DNA): TGTGCCAGCAGCGGACGGCCTTCCTACAATGAGCAGTTCTTC. Its protein product is CASSGRPSYNEQFF.

The CDR3 is CASSLLTGAGWPPDTQYF. CDR3 bases: TGTGCCAGCAGCTTATTAACAGGGGCCGGTTGGCCGCCAGATACGCAGTATTTT. The chain recombines TRBV7-9 with TRBJ2-3, with TRBD1 identical over 7 bases. With V trimmed by 2 bases and J by 4 bases, 15 bases remained unmatched. The CDR3 loop spans 18 amino acids. CDR1 and CDR2 from the germline V gene are SEHNR and FQNEAQ (reference sequence).

The rearrangement links TRBV4-3 to TRBJ1-3; 7 nucleotides align to TRBD1. CDR1 LGHNA and CDR2 YSLEER come from the germline V gene. J gave up 0 bases and V 7 bases, and 12 bases lay outside the gene matches. CDR3 length: 17 amino acids. The CDR3 nucleotides are TGCGCCAGCACCGTGGATCTACAGGGGTTCTCTGGAAACACCATATATTTT. It is translated as CASTVDLQGFSGNTIYF.

The rearrangement uses TRBV4-1 and TRBJ1-2; D not certain. The V end was cut by 0 bases, the J end by 5 bases, with 7 bases between. Looked up from germline, CDR1 is MGHRA and CDR2 is YSYEKL. This CDR3 region has 13 residues. The CDR3 sequence: CASSQESLYGYTF. The CDR3 nucleotides are TGCGCCAGCAGCCAAGAGTCCTTATATGGCTACACCTTC.

The chain uses TRBV3-1 (or the pseudogene TRBV3-2) and TRBJ1-4, with D tentatively TRBD1 (5 bases). CDR3 length equals 13 residues. From germline, CDR1 is LGHDT and CDR2 YNNKEL (reference sequence). V lost 4 bases, J lost 13 bases, and 16 bases lay in between. CDR3 coding DNA: TGTGCCAGCAGCCCCCGAGGGGCCCCGGGACTGTTTTTT. Translated: CASSPRGAPGLFF.

The chain couples TRBV7-2 to TRBJ1-2; maybe TRBD1 (6 bases). With 3 bases removed from V and 7 bases from J, the gap between germline ends came to 27 bases. The germline V gene encodes CDR1 SGHTA and CDR2 FQGNSA. This CDR3 region has 18 residues. The CDR3 reads CASSFQPPGTLSVFGYTF. The CDR3 DNA is TGTGCCAGCAGCTTCCAACCGCCCGGGACACTTTCTGTTTTTGGCTACACCTTC.

Note on this clone: Other DNA variants within this sample encode the same CDR3. V and J are TRBV6-1 and TRBJ1-5; D is undetermined. The germline V and J ends were trimmed by 2 bases and 7 bases, with 12 bases remaining between them. This CDR3 spans 14 amino acids. The V gene's germline CDR1 is MNHNS and CDR2 SASEGT. CDR3 in amino acids: CASSEKRERQPQHF. As DNA, the CDR3 is TGTGCCAGCAGTGAAAAGAGGGAGCGCCAGCCCCAGCATTTT.

The V call is TRBV30, the J call TRBJ1-6; the D gene is possibly TRBD1 (5 bases). Trimming removed 8 bases at V and 1 base at J, with 21 bases between. Germline CDR1 GTSNPN, CDR2 SVGIG (reference sequence). This CDR3 contains 17 residues. CDR3 sequence: CARGGTLIGSYNSPLHF. CDR3 bases: TGTGCCCGGGGAGGGACGCTCATCGGATCCTATAATTCACCCCTCCACTTT.

The V and J genes are TRBV29-1 and TRBJ2-3, with D perhaps given as TRBD1 or TRBD2 (6 bases each). Trimming took off 3 bases at V and 2 bases at J, with 18 bases between the two ends. The CDR3 loop spans 16 amino acids. Germline V gene lookup returns CDR1 SQVTM and CDR2 ANQGSEA. The CDR3 region is CSVEGGPDRYTDTQYF. The CDR3, as DNA: TGCAGCGTTGAGGGGGGTCCGGACAGATACACAGATACGCAGTATTTT.

The rearrangement joins TRBV6-5 to TRBJ1-5; D unresolved. The germline CDR1 and CDR2 sequences are MNHEY and SVGAGI. V lost 2 bases and J 6 bases, leaving 11 bases between the germline ends. The CDR3 is 14 amino acids. CDR3: CASSYNLEGQPQHF. CDR3 nucleotide sequence: TGTGCCAGCAGTTACAATCTGGAGGGTCAGCCCCAGCATTTT.

The chain links TRBV6-6 to TRBJ2-2; no definite D call. The CDR3 contains 12 residues. Trimming shortened V by 0 bases and J by 5 bases, and 1 base separated the two germline ends. Germline CDR1 MNHNY, CDR2 SVGAGI (reference sequence). In nucleotides, the CDR3 is TGTGCCAGCAGTTACTCAACCGGGGAGCTGTTTTTT. It specifies CASSYSTGELFF.

The rearrangement uses TRBV30 and TRBJ1-2; D is uncertain. The CDR3 has 14 amino acids. The germline gives CDR1 GTSNPN, CDR2 SVGIG (reference sequence). V lost 2 bases and J lost 2, with 12 bases in between. CDR3 in amino acids: CAWSYDTSNYGYTF. CDR3 bases: TGTGCCTGGAGTTACGACACGAGCAACTATGGCTACACCTTC.

V and J are TRBV6-5 and TRBJ2-7; no reliable D call. Trimming stripped 5 bases from V and 0 bases from J, with 11 bases between. CDR3 size: 14 residues. Germline CDR1 is MNHEY and CDR2 is SVGAGI. The CDR3 here is CASSTIPGSYEQYF. CDR3 nucleotides: TGTGCCAGCAGTACAATCCCCGGCTCCTACGAGCAGTACTTC.

The chain links TRBV19 to TRBJ1-4, with 9 bases matching TRBD1. Germline V CDR1 and CDR2: LNHDA, SQIVND (reference sequence). This CDR3 comprises 14 residues. The V and J ends lost 6 bases and 4 bases, in that order; junction bases with no gene match: 3. CDR3 DNA sequence: TGTGCCAGTAGGACAGGGGGAGGTAATGAAAAACTGTTTTTT. It yields the protein CASRTGGGNEKLFF.

The J gene is TRBJ2-5, the V gene TRBV4-1, with 13 bases aligning to TRBD2. Germline-derived CDR1 and CDR2 are MGHRA and YSYEKL. The trim removed 4 bases at V and 5 bases at J, leaving 7 bases unmatched. The CDR3 is made up of 16 amino acids. This chain's CDR3 is CASSRSGLAGLETQYF. CDR3 nucleotide sequence: TGCGCCAGCAGCCGCTCGGGACTAGCGGGATTGGAGACCCAGTACTTC.